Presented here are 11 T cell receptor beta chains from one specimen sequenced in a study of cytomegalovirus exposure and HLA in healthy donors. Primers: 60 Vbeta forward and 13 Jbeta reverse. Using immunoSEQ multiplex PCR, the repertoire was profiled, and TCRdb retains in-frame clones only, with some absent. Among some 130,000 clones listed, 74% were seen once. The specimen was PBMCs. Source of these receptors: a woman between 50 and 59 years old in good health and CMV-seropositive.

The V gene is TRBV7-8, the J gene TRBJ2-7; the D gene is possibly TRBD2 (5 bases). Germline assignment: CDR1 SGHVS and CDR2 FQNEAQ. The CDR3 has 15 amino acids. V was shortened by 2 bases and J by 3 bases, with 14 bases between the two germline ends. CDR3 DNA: TGTGCCAGCAGCTTATCCCCCGGAGGAGTCTACGAGCAGTACTTC. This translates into CASSLSPGGVYEQYF. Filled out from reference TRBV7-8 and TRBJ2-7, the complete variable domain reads GAGVSQSPRYKVAKRGQDVALRCDPISGHVSLFWYQQALGQGPEFLTYFQNEAQLDKSGLPSDRFFAERPEGSVSTLKIQRTQQEDSAVYLCASSLSPGGVYEQYFGPGTRLTVT.

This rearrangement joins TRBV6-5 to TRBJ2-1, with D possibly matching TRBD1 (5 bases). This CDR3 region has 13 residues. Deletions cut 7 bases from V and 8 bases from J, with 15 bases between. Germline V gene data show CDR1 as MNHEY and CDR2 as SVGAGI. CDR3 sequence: CASTPAGLHEQFF. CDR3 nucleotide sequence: TGTGCCAGCACCCCGGCAGGGCTTCATGAGCAGTTCTTC.

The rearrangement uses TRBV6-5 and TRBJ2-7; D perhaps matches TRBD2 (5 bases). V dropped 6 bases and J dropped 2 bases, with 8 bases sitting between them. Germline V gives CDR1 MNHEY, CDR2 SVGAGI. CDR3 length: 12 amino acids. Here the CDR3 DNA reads TGTGCCAGCAGGAGGGAACCCTACGAGCAGTACTTC. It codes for CASRREPYEQYF.

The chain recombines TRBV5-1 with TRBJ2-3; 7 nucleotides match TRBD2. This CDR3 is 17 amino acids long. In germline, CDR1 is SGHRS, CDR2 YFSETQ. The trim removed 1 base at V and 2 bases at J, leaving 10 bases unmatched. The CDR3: CASSLSTFGGSTDTQYF. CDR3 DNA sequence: TGCGCCAGCAGCTTGTCCACCTTCGGGGGGTCCACAGATACGCAGTATTTT.

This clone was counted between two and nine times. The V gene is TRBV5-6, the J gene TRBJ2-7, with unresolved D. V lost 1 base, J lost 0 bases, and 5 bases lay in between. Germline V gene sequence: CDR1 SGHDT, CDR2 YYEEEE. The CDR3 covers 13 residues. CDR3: CASSLLSSYEQYF. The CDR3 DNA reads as TGTGCCAGCAGCTTGCTCAGCTCCTACGAGCAGTACTTC. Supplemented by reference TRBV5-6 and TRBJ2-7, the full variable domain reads DAGVTQSPTHLIKTRGQQVTLRCSPKSGHDTVSWYQQALGQGPQFIFQYYEEEERQRGNFPDRFSGHQFPNYSSELNVNALLLGDSALYLCASSLLSSYEQYFGPGTRLTVT.

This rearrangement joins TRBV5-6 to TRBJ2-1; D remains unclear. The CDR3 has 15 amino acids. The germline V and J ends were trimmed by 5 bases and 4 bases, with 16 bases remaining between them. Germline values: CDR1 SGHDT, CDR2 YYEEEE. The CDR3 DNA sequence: TGTGCCAGCAGTTTCGGCCCGGCTAGTTACAATGAGCAGTTCTTC. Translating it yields CASSFGPASYNEQFF.

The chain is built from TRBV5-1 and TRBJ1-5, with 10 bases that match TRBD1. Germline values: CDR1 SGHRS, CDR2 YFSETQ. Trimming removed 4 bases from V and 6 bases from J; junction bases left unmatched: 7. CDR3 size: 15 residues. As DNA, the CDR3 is TGCGCCAGCAGCACTGGGACAGGGGAGGGTCAGCCCCAGCATTTT. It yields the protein CASSTGTGEGQPQHF. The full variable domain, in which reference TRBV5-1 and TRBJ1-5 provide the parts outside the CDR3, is KAGVTQTPRYLIKTRGQQVTLSCSPISGHRSVSWYQQTPGQGLQFLFEYFSETQRNKGNFPGRFSGRQFSNSRSEMNVSTLELGDSALYLCASSTGTGEGQPQHFGDGTRLSIL.

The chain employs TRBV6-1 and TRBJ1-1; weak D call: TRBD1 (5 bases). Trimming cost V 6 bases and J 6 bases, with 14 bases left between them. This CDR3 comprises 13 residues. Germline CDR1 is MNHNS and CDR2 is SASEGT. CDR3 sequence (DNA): TGTGCCAGCAGAGACCCAGGGAAGTCTGAAGCTTTCTTT. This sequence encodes CASRDPGKSEAFF.

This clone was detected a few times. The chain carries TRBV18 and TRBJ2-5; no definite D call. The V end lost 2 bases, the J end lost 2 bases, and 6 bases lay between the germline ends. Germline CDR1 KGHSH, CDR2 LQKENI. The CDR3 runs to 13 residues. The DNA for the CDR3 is TGTGCCAGCTCACCAAGACTTCAAGAGACCCAGTACTTC. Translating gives CASSPRLQETQYF.

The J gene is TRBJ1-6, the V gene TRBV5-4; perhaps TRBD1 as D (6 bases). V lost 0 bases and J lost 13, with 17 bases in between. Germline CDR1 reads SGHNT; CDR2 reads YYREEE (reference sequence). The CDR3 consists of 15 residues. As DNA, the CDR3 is TGTGCCAGCAGCTTGGCGGGTAGGGGGATAGTGCCCCTCCACTTT. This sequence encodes CASSLAGRGIVPLHF.

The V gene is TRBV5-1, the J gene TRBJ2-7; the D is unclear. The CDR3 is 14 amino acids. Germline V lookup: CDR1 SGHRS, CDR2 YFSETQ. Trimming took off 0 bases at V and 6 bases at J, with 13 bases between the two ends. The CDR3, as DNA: TGCGCCAGCAGCTTGGCCCCACCTTCAGGCGAGCAGTACTTC. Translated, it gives CASSLAPPSGEQYF.